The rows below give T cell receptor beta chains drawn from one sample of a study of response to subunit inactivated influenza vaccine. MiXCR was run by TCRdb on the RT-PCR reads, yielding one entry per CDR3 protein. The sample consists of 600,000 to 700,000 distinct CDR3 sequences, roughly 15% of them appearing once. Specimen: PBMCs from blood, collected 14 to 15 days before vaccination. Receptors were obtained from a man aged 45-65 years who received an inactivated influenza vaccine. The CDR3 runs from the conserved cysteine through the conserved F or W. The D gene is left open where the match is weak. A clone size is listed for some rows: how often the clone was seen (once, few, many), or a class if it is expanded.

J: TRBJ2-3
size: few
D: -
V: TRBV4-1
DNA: TGCGCCAGCAGCCAAGTAAACAGGTACCCCGATACGCAGTATTTT
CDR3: CASSQVNRYPDTQYF

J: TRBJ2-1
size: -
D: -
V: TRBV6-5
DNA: TGTGCCAGCAGTTGGAGGGGGCGAGTGTGGAATGAGCAGTTCTTC
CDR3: CASSWRGRVWNEQFF

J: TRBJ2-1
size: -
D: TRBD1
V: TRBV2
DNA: TGTGCCAGCAGTGATACAGGGGATTATGCGAATGAGCAGTTCTTC
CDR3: CASSDTGDYANEQFF

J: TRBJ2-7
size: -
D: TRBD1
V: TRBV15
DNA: TGTGCCACCAGCTCTCGACAGGGTATTCGACACGAGCAGTACTTC
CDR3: CATSSRQGIRHEQYF

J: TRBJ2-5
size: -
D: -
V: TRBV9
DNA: TGTGCCAGCAGCGCGGGACTCAGCAGGGAGACCCAGTACTTC
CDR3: CASSAGLSRETQYF

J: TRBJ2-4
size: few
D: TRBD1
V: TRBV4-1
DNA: TGCGCCAGCAGCCGGGGGACAGCCGACAGGGACATTCAGTACTTC
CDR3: CASSRGTADRDIQYF

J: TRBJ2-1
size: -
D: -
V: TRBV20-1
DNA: TGCAGTGCTACCGAAAAGATTCGGAGGGATGAGCAGTTCTTC
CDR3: CSATEKIRRDEQFF

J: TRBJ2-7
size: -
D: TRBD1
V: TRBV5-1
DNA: TGCGCCAGCAGCCTCCTAGACAGGGGTACCTACGAGCAGTACTTC
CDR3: CASSLLDRGTYEQYF

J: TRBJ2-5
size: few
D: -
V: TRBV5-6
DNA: TGTGCCAGCAGCTTGTTGGCAGGGATAGTGGAGACCCAGTACTTC
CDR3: CASSLLAGIVETQYF

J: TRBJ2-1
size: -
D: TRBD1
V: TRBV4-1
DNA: TGCGCCAGCAGCCAAGCGACAGGGGCGGGCTTCAATGAGCAGTTCTTC
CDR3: CASSQATGAGFNEQFF

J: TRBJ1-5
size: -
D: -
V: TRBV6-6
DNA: TGTGCCAGCAGTTCTGACCAGCCCCAGCATTTT
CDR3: CASSSDQPQHF

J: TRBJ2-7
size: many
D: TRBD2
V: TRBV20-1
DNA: TGCAGTGCTGCTGGACTAGCGGTGAGCTCCTACGAGCAGTACTTC
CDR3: CSAAGLAVSSYEQYF

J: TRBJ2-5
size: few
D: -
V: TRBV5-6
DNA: TGTGCCAGCAGCTTAGGGCCGAAAGAGACCCAGTACTTC
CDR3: CASSLGPKETQYF

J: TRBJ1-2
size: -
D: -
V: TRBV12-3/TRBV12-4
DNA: TGTACCAGCCGCCCGCCAGCTAACTATGGCTACACCTTC
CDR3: CTSRPPANYGYTF

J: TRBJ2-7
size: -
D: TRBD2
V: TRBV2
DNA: TGTGCCAGCAGCGAGTGGACTAGCAGCTCCTACGAGCAGTACTTC
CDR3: CASSEWTSSSYEQYF

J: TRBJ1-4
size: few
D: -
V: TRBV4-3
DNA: TGCGCCAGCAGCCCACTACGGGGGGGCTTTAATGAAAAACTGTTTTTT
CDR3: CASSPLRGGFNEKLFF

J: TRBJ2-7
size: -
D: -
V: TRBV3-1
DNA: TGTGCCAGCAGCCAAGATCTTGTAAGGGTATACGAGCAGTACTTC
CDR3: CASSQDLVRVYEQYF

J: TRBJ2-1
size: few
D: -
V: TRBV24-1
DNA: TGTGCCACCAGTGACTCACCAGGGACTGAGCAGTTCTTC
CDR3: CATSDSPGTEQFF

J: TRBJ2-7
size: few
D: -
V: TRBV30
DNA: TGTGCCTGGAGTGAGCAATACGAGCAGTACTTC
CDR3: CAWSEQYEQYF

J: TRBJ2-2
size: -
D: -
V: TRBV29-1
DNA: TGCAGCGTTGGCGACCCGGGGAACACCGGGGAGCTGTTTTTT
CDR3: CSVGDPGNTGELFF

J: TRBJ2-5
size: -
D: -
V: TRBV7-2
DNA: TGTGCCAGCAGCTTCCTTCGGGGAATCCAAGAGACCCAGTACTTC
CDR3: CASSFLRGIQETQYF

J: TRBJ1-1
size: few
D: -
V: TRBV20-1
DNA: TGCAGTGCTAGCTCAGGGAGGGCTGAAGCTTTCTTT
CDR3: CSASSGRAEAFF

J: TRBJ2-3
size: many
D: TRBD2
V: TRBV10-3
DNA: TGTGCCATCAGCCCTAGCGGGAGTGGCACAGATACGCAGTATTTT
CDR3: CAISPSGSGTDTQYF

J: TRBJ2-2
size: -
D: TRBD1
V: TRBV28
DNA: TGTGCCAGCAGTTTCTTGACAGGGGTCACCGGGGAGCTGTTTTTT
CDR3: CASSFLTGVTGELFF

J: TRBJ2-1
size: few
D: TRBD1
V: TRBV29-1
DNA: TGCAGCGTACCGGGACAGTCCTACAATGAGCAGTTCTTC
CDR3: CSVPGQSYNEQFF

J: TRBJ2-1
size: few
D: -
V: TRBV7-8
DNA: TGTGCCAGCAGCTTTACAGGGCGTAATCCCAATGAGCAGTTCTTC
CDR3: CASSFTGRNPNEQFF

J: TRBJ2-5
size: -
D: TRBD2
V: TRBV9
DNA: TGTGCCAGCAGCGTAGCTAGCGGGATGGTCGGAGAGACCCAGTACTTC
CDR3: CASSVASGMVGETQYF

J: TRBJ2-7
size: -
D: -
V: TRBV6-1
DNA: TGTGCCAGCAGTACCTCCCCGGGCGGCGAGTACGAGCAGTACTTC
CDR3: CASSTSPGGEYEQYF

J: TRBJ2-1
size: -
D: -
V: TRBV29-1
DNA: TGCAGCGTTGATAGGGGGAAGCTAGCTAGGCAGAACAATGAGCAGTTCTTC
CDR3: CSVDRGKLARQNNEQFF

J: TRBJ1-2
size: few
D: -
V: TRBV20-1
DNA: TGCAGTGCTAAGACAGAAACTAACTATGGCTACACCTTC
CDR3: CSAKTETNYGYTF

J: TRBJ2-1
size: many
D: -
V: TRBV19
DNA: TGTGCCAGCAGCAATTACAATGAGCAGTTCTTC
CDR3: CASSNYNEQFF

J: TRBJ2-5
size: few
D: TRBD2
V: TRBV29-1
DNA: TGCAGCGCCGCCGGGACTACCAAAGAGACCCAGTACTTC
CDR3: CSAAGTTKETQYF

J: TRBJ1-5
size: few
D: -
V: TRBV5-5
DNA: TGTGCCAGCAGCTCGTCTTGGGCTAGCAATCAGCCCCAGCATTTT
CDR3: CASSSSWASNQPQHF

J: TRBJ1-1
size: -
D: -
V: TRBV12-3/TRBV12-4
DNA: TGTGCCAGCAGTTTCGGGGCCGACCTTGTGGCTTTCTTT
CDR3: CASSFGADLVAFF

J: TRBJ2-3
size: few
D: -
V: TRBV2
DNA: TGTGCCAGCAGTGAAGGGGCCCGGTCAGATACGCAGTATTTT
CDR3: CASSEGARSDTQYF

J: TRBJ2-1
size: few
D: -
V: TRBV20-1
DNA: TGCAGTGCTAGTCTAATAGCATTTGGCGGGGACGTCTCCTACAATGAGCAGTTCTTC
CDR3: CSASLIAFGGDVSYNEQFF

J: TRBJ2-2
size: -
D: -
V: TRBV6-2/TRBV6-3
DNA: TGTGCCAGCAGTTACGCCCTAGTCGGGGAGCTGTTTTTT
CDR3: CASSYALVGELFF

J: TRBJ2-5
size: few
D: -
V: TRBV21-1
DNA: TGTGCCAGCAGCAAACTCGGGGGGGGAAAGACCCAGTACTTC
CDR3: CASSKLGGGKTQYF

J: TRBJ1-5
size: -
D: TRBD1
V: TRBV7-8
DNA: TGTGCCAGCAGCACGGGACAGGAGCTTAATCAGCCCCAGCATTTT
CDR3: CASSTGQELNQPQHF

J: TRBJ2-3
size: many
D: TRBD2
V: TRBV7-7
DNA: TGTGCTAGCAGCACGGGACTAGCGAGCACAGATACGCAGTATTTT
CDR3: CASSTGLASTDTQYF

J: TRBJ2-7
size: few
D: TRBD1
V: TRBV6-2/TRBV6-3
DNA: TGTGCCAGCAACCCTGGACAGGGGAGATACGAGCAGTACTTC
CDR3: CASNPGQGRYEQYF